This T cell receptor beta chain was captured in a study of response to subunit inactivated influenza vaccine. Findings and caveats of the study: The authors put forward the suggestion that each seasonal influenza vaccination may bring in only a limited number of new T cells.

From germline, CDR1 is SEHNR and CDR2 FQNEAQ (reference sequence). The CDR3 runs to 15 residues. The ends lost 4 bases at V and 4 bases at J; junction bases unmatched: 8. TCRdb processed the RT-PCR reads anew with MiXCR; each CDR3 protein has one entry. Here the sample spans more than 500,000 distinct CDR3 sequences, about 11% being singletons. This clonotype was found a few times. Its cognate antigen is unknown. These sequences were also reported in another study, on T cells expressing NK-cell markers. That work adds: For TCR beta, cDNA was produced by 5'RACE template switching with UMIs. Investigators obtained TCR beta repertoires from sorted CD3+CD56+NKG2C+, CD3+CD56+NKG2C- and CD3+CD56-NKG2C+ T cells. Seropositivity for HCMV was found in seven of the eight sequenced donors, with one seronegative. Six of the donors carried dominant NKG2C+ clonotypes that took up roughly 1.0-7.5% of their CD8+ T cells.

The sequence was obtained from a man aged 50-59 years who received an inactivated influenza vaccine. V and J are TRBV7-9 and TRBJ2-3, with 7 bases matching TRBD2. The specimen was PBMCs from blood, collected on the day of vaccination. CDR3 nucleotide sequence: TGTGCCAGCAGCTCCGAAGCGGGGCGGGCAGATACGCAGTATTTT. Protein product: CASSSEAGRADTQYF.